The 18 T cell receptor beta chains presented below share a single source sample, sequenced in a study of blood T cell repertoires in COVID-19. Clones were read by immunoSEQ multiplex PCR, and TCRdb kept only the in-frame ones, dropping some. The sample contains some 87,000 clones, about 89% of which appear only once. The sequencing sample was made of peripheral blood. All receptors derive from a human donor in a cohort sampled during active COVID-19.

This clone was seen more than once but under ten times. The chain employs TRBV6-6 and TRBJ1-4, with TRBD1 as a possible D gene (5 bases). The germline V and J ends were trimmed by 4 bases and 8 bases, with 14 bases remaining between them. CDR1 and CDR2 from the germline V gene are MNHNY and SVGAGI (reference sequence). There are 14 residues in the CDR3. The DNA for the CDR3 is TGTGCCAGCAGTTTCCAGGGTGGAGGGGAAAAACTGTTTTTT. Protein: CASSFQGGGEKLFF.

The chain has TRBV24-1 and TRBJ1-5; 8 nucleotides agree with TRBD1. V lost 3 bases, J lost 4 bases, and 4 bases stayed unmatched. This CDR3 spans 15 amino acids. Germline CDR1 and CDR2: KGHDR and SFDVKD. As DNA, the CDR3 is TGTGCCACCAGTGATCGGACAGGGCCAAATCAGCCCCAGCATTTT. Translating gives CATSDRTGPNQPQHF.

This sequence joins TRBV27 and TRBJ1-6, with 7 bases fitting TRBD1. Trimming removed 2 bases from V and 9 bases from J; junction bases left unmatched: 4. In germline, CDR1 is MNHEY, CDR2 SMNVEV (reference sequence). The CDR3 spans 14 residues. The CDR3 nucleotides read TGTGCCAGCAGTTTAGACAGGGTCGGTTCACCCCTCCACTTT. This encodes CASSLDRVGSPLHF.

The J gene is TRBJ1-1, the V gene TRBV27, with TRBD1 matching over 7 bases. The CDR3 runs to 13 residues. With V trimmed by 7 bases and J by 5 bases, 7 bases remained unmatched. Per the germline V gene, CDR1 is MNHEY and CDR2 is SMNVEV (reference sequence). The CDR3: CASNAIQGTEAFF. CDR3 nucleotide sequence: TGTGCCAGCAATGCAATACAGGGGACTGAAGCTTTCTTT.

The chain joins TRBV7-6 to TRBJ2-7; 9 positions match TRBD1. The CDR3 contains 14 residues. The ends lost 7 bases at V and 2 bases at J; junction bases unmatched: 6. Germline V lookup: CDR1 SGHVS, CDR2 FNYEAQ. The CDR3 sequence is CASNLGQGTYEQYF. CDR3 bases: TGTGCCAGCAACTTGGGACAGGGAACCTACGAGCAGTACTTC.

The chain is built from TRBV6-1 and TRBJ1-1; D is possibly TRBD1 (6 bases). The CDR3 has 15 residues. Trimming pared 3 bases from V and 2 bases from J, leaving 13 bases between. Looked up from germline, CDR1 is MNHNS and CDR2 is SASEGT. The CDR3: CASSDASRGNTEAFF. The CDR3 DNA follows: TGTGCCAGCAGTGACGCTTCCAGGGGAAACACTGAAGCTTTCTTT.

A word on this clone: Other DNA sequences within the sample encode an identical CDR3. V gene TRBV6-5 combines with J gene TRBJ2-7, with 11 bases that match TRBD1. The germline CDR1 and CDR2 sequences are MNHEY and SVGAGI. Trimming at V came to 6 bases and at J to 2 bases, leaving 3 bases not matched to a gene. This CDR3 has 14 amino acids. CDR3 sequence reads: CASSRDRGTYEQYF. The CDR3 bases are TGTGCCAGCAGCCGGGACAGGGGGACCTACGAGCAGTACTTC.

CDR3 amino acids: CASSVGPRGLYEQYF. In nucleotides, the CDR3 is TGTGCCAGCTCAGTTGGACCCAGGGGTCTGTACGAGCAGTACTTC. The V call is TRBV18, the J call TRBJ2-7; a weak D match, TRBD1 (6 bases). With 5 bases removed from V and 4 bases from J, the gap between germline ends came to 18 bases. There are 15 residues in the CDR3. Germline CDR1 KGHSH, CDR2 LQKENI.

The rearrangement uses TRBV6-2 or TRBV6-3 and TRBJ2-2; TRBD2 matches 8 bases. CDR1 is MNHEY and CDR2 is SVGEGT in the germline V gene. V shed 6 bases and J 3 bases; nucleotides not matched to a gene: 12. This CDR3 is built from 17 residues. In DNA, the CDR3 is TGTGCCAGCAGCCACCGGCGGGCCGGGGGGGACACCGGGGAGCTGTTTTTT. This encodes CASSHRRAGGDTGELFF.

The J gene is TRBJ2-7, the V gene TRBV14, with TRBD2 as a possible D gene (7 bases). Germline V gives CDR1 SGHDN, CDR2 FVKESK. V lost 4 bases and J 6 bases, leaving 22 bases between the germline ends. This CDR3 is 16 amino acids long. The CDR3, as DNA: TGTGCCAGCAGCCTGACGAAGAGAGGGGGGGCCTCCGAGCAGTACTTC. Residues: CASSLTKRGGASEQYF.

In its sample, this clone was seen a few times. The chain uses TRBV30 and TRBJ1-5; 9 nucleotides align to TRBD1. The CDR3 length is 13 residues. Germline-derived CDR1 and CDR2 are GTSNPN and SVGIG (reference sequence). The V gene end was trimmed by 0 bases and the J gene end by 7 bases; junction bases not matched to a gene: 1. As DNA, the CDR3 is TGTGCCTGGAGTGTACAGGGGGCCCAGCCCCAGCATTTT. This gives the protein CAWSVQGAQPQHF.

V and J are TRBV3-1 (or the pseudogene TRBV3-2) and TRBJ2-1, with a possible D match to TRBD1 (6 bases). V lost 3 bases and J 7 bases, leaving 10 bases between the germline ends. There are 13 residues in the CDR3. Germline V lookup: CDR1 LGHDT, CDR2 YNNKEL (reference sequence). Here the CDR3 DNA reads TGTGCCAGCAGCCATGGGACACAAAATGAGCAGTTCTTC. Translating it yields CASSHGTQNEQFF.

The chain recombines TRBV10-3 with TRBJ1-6; D call uncertain. V gave up 0 bases and J gave up 9 bases, with 3 bases separating them. The CDR3 length is 12 residues. Germline loops: CDR1 ENHRY, CDR2 SYGVKD. CDR3 residues: CAISESASPLHF. The CDR3 nucleotides read TGTGCCATCAGTGAGTCAGCTTCACCCCTCCACTTT.

V usage is TRBV7-3 and J usage is TRBJ2-2; the D is unclear. Trimming cost V 3 bases and J 6 bases, with 5 bases left between them. Germline V gene sequence: CDR1 SGHTA, CDR2 FQGTGA. The CDR3 is 12 amino acids. The CDR3 spells CASSFRAGELFF. The CDR3 DNA is TGTGCCAGCAGCTTCCGGGCCGGGGAGCTGTTTTTT.

The rearrangement uses TRBV18 and TRBJ1-5; 8 bases agree with TRBD1. The germline V gene encodes CDR1 KGHSH and CDR2 LQKENI. CDR3 length equals 16 residues. V shed 0 bases, J shed 7 bases, and the junction held 8 bases outside the gene matches. The CDR3 sequence: CASSPPGQGAKQPQHF. In nucleotides, the CDR3 is TGTGCCAGCTCACCACCGGGTCAGGGGGCGAAGCAGCCCCAGCATTTT.

This chain uses TRBV2 with TRBJ2-7; D not certain. Germline V lookup: CDR1 SNHLY, CDR2 FYNNEI. This CDR3 is 15 amino acids long. V was pared by 3 bases and J by 6 bases, with 18 bases between. The CDR3 bases are TGTGCCAGCAGTGACCCCAGCGCGGCCGCCTCCGAGCAGTACTTC. Its protein product is CASSDPSAAASEQYF.

This clone was seen at least ten times. V usage is TRBV5-4 and J usage is TRBJ1-4, with TRBD1 matching over 9 bases. The CDR3 contains 16 residues. Trimming removed 3 bases from V and 5 bases from J; junction bases left unmatched: 8. Germline values: CDR1 SGHNT, CDR2 YYREEE (reference sequence). This CDR3 reads CASSWGQGGINEKLFF. For the CDR3, the DNA is TGTGCCAGCAGCTGGGGACAGGGCGGGATAAATGAAAAACTGTTTTTT.

The chain employs TRBV3-1 (or the pseudogene TRBV3-2) and TRBJ1-5, with a weak D call TRBD1 (5 bases). V was clipped by 4 bases and J by 0 bases, with 7 bases between them. The germline gives CDR1 LGHDT, CDR2 YNNKEL (reference sequence). There are 14 residues in the CDR3. The CDR3 DNA sequence: TGTGCCAGCAGCCTCAGGGATAGCAATCAGCCCCAGCATTTT. This encodes CASSLRDSNQPQHF.